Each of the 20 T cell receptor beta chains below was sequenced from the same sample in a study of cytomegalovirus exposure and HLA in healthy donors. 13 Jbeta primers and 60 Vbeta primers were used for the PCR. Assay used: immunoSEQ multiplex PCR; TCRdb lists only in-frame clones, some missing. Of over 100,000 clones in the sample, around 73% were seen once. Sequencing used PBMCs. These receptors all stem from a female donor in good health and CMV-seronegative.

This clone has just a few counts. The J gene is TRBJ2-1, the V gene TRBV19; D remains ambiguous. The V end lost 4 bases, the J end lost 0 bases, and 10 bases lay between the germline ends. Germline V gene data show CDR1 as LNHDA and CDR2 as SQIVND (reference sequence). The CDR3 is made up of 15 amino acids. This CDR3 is CASSSLGSSYNEQFF. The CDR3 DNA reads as TGTGCCAGTAGTAGTCTAGGCAGCTCCTACAATGAGCAGTTCTTC.

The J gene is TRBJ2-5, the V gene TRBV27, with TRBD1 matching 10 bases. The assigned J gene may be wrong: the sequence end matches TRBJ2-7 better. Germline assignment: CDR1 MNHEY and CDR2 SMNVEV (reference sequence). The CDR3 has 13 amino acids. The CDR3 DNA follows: TGTGCCAGCTGGGACAGGGGCTCCTACGAGCAGTACTTC. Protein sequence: CASWDRGSYEQYF.

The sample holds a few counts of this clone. DNA of the CDR3: TGTGCCAGCAGCTTCGGGGGACTAGCGGGAGATGAGCAGTTCTTC. Its protein product is CASSFGGLAGDEQFF. The chain recombines TRBV7-9 with TRBJ2-1, with 14 bases aligning to TRBD2. The trim removed 3 bases at V and 8 bases at J, leaving 3 bases unmatched. The CDR3 spans 15 residues. Germline CDR1 and CDR2: SEHNR and FQNEAQ (reference sequence).

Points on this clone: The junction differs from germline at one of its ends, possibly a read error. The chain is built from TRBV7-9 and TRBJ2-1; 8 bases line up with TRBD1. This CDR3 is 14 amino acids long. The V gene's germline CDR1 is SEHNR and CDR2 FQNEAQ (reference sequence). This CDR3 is CSSSSTDRGGEQFF. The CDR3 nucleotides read TGTTCCAGCAGCTCAACCGACAGGGGAGGTGAGCAGTTCTTC.

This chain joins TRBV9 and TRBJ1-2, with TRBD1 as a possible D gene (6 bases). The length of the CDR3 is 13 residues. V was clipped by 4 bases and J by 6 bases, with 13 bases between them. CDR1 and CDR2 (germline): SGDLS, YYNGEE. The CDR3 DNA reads TGTGCCAGCAGCCTCTCCAGGGGAGATGGCTACACCTTC. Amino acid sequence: CASSLSRGDGYTF. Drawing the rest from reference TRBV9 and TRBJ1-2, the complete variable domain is DSGVTQTPKHLITATGQRVTLRCSPRSGDLSVYWYQQSLDQGLQFLIQYYNGEERAKGNILERFSAQQFPDLHSELNLSSLELGDSALYFCASSLSRGDGYTFGSGTRLTVV.

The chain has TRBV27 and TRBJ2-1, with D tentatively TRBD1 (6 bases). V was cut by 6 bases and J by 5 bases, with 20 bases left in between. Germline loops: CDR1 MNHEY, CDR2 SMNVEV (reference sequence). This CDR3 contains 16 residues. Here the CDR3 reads CASRIGAGTTNNEQFF. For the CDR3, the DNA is TGTGCCAGCAGAATAGGGGCCGGGACAACCAACAATGAGCAGTTCTTC.

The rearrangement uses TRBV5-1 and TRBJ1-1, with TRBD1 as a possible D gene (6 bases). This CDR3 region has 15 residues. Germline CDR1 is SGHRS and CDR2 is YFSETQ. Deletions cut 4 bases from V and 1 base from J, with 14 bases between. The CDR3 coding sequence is TGCGCCAGCAGCAGAAACGACAGGAGGAACACTGAAGCTTTCTTT. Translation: CASSRNDRRNTEAFF.

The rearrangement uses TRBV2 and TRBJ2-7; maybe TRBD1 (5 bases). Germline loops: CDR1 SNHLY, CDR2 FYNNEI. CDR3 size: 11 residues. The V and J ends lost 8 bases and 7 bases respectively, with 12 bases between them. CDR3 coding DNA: TGTGCCAGCGGAAGACAGCAGGAGCAGTACTTC. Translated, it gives CASGRQQEQYF.

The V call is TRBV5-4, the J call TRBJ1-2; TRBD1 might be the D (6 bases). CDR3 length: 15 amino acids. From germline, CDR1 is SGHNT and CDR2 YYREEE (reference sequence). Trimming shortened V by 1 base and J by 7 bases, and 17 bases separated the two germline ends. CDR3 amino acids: CASSLTPQGNLGYTF. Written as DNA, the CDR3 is TGTGCCAGCAGCTTGACCCCACAGGGTAATCTTGGCTACACCTTC.

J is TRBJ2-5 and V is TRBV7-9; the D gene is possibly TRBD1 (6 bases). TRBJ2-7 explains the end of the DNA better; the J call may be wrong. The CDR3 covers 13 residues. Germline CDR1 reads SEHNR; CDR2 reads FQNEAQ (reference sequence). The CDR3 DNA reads TGTGCCAGCAGCTTAGAGGCAGGGGCCGAGCAGTACTTC. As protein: CASSLEAGAEQYF.

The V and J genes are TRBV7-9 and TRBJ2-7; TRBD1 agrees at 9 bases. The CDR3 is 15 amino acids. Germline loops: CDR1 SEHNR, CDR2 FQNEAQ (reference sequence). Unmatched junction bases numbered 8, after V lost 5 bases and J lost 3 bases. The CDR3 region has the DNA TGTGCCAGCAGCCCAAGGGGGACAGGGTTCTACGAGCAGTACTTC. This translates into CASSPRGTGFYEQYF. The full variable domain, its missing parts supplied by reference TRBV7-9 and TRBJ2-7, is DTGVSQNPRHKITKRGQNVTFRCDPISEHNRLYWYRQTLGQGPEFLTYFQNEAQLEKSRLLSDRFSAERPKGSFSTLEIQRTEQGDSAMYLCASSPRGTGFYEQYFGPGTRLTVT.

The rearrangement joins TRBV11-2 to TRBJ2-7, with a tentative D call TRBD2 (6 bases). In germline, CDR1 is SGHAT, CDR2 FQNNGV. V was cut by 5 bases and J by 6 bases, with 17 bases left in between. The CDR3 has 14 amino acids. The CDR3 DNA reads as TGTGCCAGCAGCGTAACGGGTGGGGACTCCGAGCAGTACTTC. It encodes CASSVTGGDSEQYF. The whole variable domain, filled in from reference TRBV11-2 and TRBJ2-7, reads EAGVAQSPRYKIIEKRQSVAFWCNPISGHATLYWYQQILGQGPKLLIQFQNNGVVDDSQLPKDRFSAERLKGVDSTLKIQPAKLEDSAVYLCASSVTGGDSEQYFGPGTRLTVT.

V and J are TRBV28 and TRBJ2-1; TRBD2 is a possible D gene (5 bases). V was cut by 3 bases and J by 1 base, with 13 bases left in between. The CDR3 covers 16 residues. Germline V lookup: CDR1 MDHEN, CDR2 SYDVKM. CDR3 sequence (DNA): TGTGCCAGCAGTTTTTCGGGGAAAAAATCCTACAATGAGCAGTTCTTC. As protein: CASSFSGKKSYNEQFF. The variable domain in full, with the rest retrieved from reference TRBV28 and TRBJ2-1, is DVKVTQSSRYLVKRTGEKVFLECVQDMDHENMFWYRQDPGLGLRLIYFSYDVKMKEKGDIPEGYSVSREKKERFSLILESASTNQTSMYLCASSFSGKKSYNEQFFGPGTRLTVL.

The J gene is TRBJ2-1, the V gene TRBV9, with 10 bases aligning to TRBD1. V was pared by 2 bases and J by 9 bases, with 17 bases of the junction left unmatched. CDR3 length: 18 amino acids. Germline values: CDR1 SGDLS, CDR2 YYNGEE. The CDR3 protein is CASSVGGEGTGALSEQFF. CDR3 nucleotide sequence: TGTGCCAGCAGCGTCGGGGGGGAAGGGACAGGGGCCCTTAGTGAGCAGTTCTTC.

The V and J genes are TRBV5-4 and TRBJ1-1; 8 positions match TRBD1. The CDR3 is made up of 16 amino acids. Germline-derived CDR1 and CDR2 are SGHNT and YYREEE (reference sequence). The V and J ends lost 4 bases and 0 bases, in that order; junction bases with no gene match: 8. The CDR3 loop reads CASSRTGSGMNTEAFF. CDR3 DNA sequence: TGTGCCAGCAGCCGGACAGGGTCAGGCATGAACACTGAAGCTTTCTTT.

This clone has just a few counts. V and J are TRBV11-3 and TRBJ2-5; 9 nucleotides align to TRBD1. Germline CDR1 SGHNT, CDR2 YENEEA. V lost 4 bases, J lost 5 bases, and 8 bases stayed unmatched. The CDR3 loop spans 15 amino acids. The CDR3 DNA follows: TGTGCCAGCAGCTCTAGGGGACAGGGACGGGAGACCCAGTACTTC. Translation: CASSSRGQGRETQYF.

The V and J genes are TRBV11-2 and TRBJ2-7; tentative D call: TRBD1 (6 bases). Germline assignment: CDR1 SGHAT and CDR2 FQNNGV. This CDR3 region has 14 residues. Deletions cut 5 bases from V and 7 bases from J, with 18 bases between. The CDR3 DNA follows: TGTGCCAGCAGCCCTCGGACGGCTAGGGGGGAGCAGTACTTC. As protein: CASSPRTARGEQYF.

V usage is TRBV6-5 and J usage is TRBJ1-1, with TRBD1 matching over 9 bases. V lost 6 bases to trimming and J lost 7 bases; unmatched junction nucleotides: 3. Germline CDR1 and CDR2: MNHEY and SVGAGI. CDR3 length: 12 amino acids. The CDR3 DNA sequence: TGTGCCAGCAGGGAGACAGGGGGTGAAGCTTTCTTT. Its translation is CASRETGGEAFF.

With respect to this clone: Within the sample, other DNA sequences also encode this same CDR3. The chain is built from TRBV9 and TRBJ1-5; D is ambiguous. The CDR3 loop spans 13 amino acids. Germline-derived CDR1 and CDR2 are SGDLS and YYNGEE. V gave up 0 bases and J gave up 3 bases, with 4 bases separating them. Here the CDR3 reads CASSVASNQPQHF. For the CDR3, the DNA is TGTGCCAGCAGCGTAGCTTCCAATCAGCCCCAGCATTTT.

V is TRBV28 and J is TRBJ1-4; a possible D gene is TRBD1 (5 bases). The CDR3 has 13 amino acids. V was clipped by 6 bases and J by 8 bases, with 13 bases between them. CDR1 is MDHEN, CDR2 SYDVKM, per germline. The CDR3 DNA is TGTGCCAGCAGGGCAGGGTTAGAAGAAAAACTGTTTTTT. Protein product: CASRAGLEEKLFF.